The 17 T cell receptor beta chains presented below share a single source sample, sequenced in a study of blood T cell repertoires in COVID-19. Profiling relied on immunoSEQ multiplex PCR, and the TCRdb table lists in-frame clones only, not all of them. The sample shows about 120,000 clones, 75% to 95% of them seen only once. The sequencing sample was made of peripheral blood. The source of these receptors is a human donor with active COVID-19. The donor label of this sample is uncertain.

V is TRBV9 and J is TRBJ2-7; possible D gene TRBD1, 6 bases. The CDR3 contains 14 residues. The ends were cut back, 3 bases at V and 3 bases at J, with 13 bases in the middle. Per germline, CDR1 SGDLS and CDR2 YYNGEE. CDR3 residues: CASSAGTPNYEQYF. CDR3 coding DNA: TGTGCCAGCAGCGCCGGGACACCAAACTACGAGCAGTACTTC.

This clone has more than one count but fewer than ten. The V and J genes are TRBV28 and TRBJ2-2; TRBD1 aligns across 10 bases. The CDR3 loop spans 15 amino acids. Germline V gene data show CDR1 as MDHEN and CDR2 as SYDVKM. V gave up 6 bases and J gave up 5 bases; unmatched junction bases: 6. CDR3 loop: CASRMDRGRTGELFF. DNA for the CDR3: TGTGCCAGCAGGATGGACAGGGGGAGGACCGGGGAGCTGTTTTTT. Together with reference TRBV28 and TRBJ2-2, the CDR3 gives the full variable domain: DVKVTQSSRYLVKRTGEKVFLECVQDMDHENMFWYRQDPGLGLRLIYFSYDVKMKEKGDIPEGYSVSREKKERFSLILESASTNQTSMYLCASRMDRGRTGELFFGEGSRLTVL.

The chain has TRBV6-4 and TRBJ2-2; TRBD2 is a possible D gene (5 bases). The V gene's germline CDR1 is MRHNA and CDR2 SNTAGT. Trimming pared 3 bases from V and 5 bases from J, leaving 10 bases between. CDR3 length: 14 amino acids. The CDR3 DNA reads TGTGCCAGCAGTGATTCGGGGTTAACCGGGGAGCTGTTTTTT. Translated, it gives CASSDSGLTGELFF.

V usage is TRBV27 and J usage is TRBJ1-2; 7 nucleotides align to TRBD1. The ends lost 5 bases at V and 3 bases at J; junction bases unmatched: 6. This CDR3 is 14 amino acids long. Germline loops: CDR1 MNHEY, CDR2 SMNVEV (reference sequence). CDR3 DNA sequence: TGTGCCAGCAGTCCAAATGACAGGGACTATGGCTACACCTTC. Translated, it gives CASSPNDRDYGYTF.

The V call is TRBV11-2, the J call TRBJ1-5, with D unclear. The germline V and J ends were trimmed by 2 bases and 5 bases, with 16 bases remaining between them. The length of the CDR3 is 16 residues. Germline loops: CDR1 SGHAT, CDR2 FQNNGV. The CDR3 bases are TGTGCCAGCAGCTTATCAGCTGGGTCGGACTATCAGCCCCAGCATTTT. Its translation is CASSLSAGSDYQPQHF.

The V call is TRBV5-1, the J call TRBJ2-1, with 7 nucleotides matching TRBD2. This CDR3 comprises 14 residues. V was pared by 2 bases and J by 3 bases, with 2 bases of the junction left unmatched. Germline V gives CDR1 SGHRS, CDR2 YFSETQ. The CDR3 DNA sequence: TGCGCCAGCAGCTTACGGGGGGACTACAATGAGCAGTTCTTC. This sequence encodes CASSLRGDYNEQFF.

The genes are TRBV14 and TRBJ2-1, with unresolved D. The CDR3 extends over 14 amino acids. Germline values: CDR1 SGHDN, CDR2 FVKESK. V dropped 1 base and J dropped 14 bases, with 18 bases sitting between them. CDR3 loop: CASSQVARRHEKFF. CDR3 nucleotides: TGTGCCAGCAGCCAAGTAGCTCGGCGGCACGAGAAGTTCTTC. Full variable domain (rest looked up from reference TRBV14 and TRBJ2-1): EAGVTQFPSHSVIEKGQTVTLRCDPISGHDNLYWYRRVMGKEIKFLLHFVKESKQDESGMPNNRFLAERTGGTYSTLKVQPAELEDSGVYFCASSQVARRHEKFFGPGTRLTVL.

This CDR3 is CASSLDLGAAGGGYTF. CDR3 nucleotides: TGTGCCAGCAGCTTAGACTTGGGGGCGGCTGGCGGTGGCTACACCTTC. V and J are TRBV7-9 and TRBJ1-2, with D possibly being TRBD1 (6 bases). V lost 1 base and J 7 bases, leaving 19 bases between the germline ends. CDR3 length equals 16 residues. The V gene's germline CDR1 is SEHNR and CDR2 FQNEAQ (reference sequence).

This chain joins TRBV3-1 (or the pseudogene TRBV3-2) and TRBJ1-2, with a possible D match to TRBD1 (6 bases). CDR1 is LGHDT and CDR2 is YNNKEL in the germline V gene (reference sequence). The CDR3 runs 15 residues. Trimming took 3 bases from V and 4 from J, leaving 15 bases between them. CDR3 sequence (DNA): TGTGCCAGCAGCCAGAATACAGGGACGGTCTATGGCTACACCTTC. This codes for CASSQNTGTVYGYTF.

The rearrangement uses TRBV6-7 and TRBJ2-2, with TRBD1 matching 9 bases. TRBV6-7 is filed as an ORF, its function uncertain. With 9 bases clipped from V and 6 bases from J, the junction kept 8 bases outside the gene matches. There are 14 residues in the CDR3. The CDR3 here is CARGDRVNAGELFF. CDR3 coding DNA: TGTGCCAGGGGGGACAGGGTTAATGCCGGGGAGCTGTTTTTT.

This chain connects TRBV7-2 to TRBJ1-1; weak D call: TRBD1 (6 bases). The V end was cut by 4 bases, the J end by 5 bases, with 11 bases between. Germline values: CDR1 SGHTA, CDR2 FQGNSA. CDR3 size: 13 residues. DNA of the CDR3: TGTGCCAGCAGCTCATACAGGGAAACTGAAGCTTTCTTT. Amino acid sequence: CASSSYRETEAFF.

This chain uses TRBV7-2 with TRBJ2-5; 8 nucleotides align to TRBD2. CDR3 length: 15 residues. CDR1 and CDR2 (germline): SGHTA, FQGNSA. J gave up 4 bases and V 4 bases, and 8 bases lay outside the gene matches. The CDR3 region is CASSWTGGPGETQYF. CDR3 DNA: TGTGCCAGCAGCTGGACGGGGGGGCCCGGAGAGACCCAGTACTTC.

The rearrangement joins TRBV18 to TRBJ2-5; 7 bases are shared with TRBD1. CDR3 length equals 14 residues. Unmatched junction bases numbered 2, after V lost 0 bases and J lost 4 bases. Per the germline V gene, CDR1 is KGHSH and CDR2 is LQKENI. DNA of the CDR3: TGTGCCAGCTCACCACCGGGACAGAGAGAGACCCAGTACTTC. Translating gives CASSPPGQRETQYF.

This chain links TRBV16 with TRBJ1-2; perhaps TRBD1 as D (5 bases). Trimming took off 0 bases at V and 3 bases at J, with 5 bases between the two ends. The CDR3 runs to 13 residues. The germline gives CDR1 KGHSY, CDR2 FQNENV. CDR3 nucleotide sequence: TGTGCCAGCAGCCAATCCAGGGACTATGGCTACACCTTC. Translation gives CASSQSRDYGYTF.

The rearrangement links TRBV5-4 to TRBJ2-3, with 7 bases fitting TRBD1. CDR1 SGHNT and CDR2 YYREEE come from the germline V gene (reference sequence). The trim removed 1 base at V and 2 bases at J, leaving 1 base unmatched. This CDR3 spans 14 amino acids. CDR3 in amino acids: CASSLTGDTDTQYF. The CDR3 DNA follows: TGTGCCAGCAGCTTGACAGGGGACACAGATACGCAGTATTTT. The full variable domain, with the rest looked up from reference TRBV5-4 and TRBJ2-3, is ETGVTQSPTHLIKTRGQQVTLRCSSQSGHNTVSWYQQALGQGPQFIFQYYREEENGRGNFPPRFSGLQFPNYSSELNVNALELDDSALYLCASSLTGDTDTQYFGPGTRLTVL.

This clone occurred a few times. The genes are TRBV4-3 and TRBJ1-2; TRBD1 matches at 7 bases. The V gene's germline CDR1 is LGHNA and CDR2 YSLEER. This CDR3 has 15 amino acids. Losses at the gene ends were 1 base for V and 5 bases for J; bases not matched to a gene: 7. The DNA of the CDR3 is TGCGCCAGCAGCCAAGTAGTGGGACAGCATTATGGCTACACCTTC. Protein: CASSQVVGQHYGYTF.

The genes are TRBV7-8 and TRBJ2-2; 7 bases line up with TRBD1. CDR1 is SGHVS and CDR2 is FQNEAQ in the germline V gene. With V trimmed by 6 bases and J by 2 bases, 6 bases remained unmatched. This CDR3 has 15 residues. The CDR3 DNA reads TGTGCCAGCAGTCCCGGGACAGCCAACACCGGGGAGCTGTTTTTT. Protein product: CASSPGTANTGELFF.